The sequence of this TCR beta chain was determined in a study of control samples from healthy donors and cancer patients. Profiled with immunoSEQ multiplex PCR; TCRdb holds only in-frame clones, not every one. This sample yields almost 85,000 clones, of which around 94% are seen a single time; around 4.7% belongs to the top ten. Germline loops: CDR1 LNHNV, CDR2 YYDKDF (reference sequence). V gave up 0 bases and J gave up 8 bases, with 10 bases separating them. This CDR3 is 13 amino acids long. The sequence was obtained from a woman aged 18-30 years in good health. The specimen sequenced was blood. The chain carries TRBV15 and TRBJ1-2; D is ambiguous. The CDR3 reads CATSREADGGYTF. In nucleotides, the CDR3 is TGTGCCACCAGCAGAGAGGCGGATGGCGGCTACACCTTC.